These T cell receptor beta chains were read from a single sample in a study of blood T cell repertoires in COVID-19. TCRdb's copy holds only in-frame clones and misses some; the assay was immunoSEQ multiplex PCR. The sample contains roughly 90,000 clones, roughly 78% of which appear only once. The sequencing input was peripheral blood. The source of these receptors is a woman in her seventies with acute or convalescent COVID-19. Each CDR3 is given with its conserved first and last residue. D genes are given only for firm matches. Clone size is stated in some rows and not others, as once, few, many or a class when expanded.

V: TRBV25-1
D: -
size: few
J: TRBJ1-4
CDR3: CASSEFVREGGKLFF
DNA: TGTGCCAGCAGTGAATTTGTCAGGGAAGGTGGAAAACTGTTTTTT

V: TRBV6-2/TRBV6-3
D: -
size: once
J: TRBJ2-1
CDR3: CASSHWALSSYNEQFF
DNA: TGTGCCAGCAGCCACTGGGCCTTGAGCTCCTACAATGAGCAGTTCTTC

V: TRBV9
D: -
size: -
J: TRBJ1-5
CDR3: CASSAGHDSNQPQHF
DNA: TGTGCCAGCAGCGCAGGACACGATAGCAATCAGCCCCAGCATTTT

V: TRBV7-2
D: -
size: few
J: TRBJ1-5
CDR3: CASSLAEAVGQPQHF
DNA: TGTGCCAGCAGCTTAGCGGAGGCAGTAGGCCAGCCCCAGCATTTT

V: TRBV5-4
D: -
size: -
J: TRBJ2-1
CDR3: CASSTDKYNEQFF
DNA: TGTGCCAGCAGCACTGACAAATACAATGAGCAGTTCTTC

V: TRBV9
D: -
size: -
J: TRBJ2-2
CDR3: CASSVRGQNTGELFF
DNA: TGTGCCAGCAGCGTGAGGGGACAGAACACCGGGGAGCTGTTTTTT

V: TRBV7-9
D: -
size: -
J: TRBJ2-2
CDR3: CASSLSRELTGELFF
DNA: TGTGCCAGCAGCTTATCGAGGGAACTCACCGGGGAGCTGTTTTTT

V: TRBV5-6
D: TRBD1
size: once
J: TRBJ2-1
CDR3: CASSLLRDRGNEQFF
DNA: TGTGCCAGCAGCTTACTCCGGGACAGGGGCAATGAGCAGTTCTTC

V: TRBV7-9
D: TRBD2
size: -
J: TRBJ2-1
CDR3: CASSPGAGGLNEQFF
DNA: TGTGCCAGCAGCCCAGGGGCGGGAGGTCTGAATGAGCAGTTCTTC

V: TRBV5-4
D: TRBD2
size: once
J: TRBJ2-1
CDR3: CASRSTSGGLNEQFF
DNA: TGTGCCAGCAGGTCGACTAGCGGGGGTCTCAATGAGCAGTTCTTC

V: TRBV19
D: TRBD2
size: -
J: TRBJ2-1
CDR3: CASSDWTSGREGEQFF
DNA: TGTGCCAGTAGTGACTGGACTAGCGGGAGGGAGGGTGAGCAGTTCTTC

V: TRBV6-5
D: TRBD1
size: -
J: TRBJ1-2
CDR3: CASSSTGGNGYTF
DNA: TGTGCCAGCAGCTCGACAGGGGGCAATGGCTACACCTTC

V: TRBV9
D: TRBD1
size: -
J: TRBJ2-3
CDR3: CASSVGQGARGRGTDTQYF
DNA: TGTGCCAGCAGCGTAGGACAGGGGGCGCGGGGACGGGGCACAGATACGCAGTATTTT

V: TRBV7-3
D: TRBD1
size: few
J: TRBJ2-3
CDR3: CASSTGARGTDTQYF
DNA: TGTGCCAGCAGCACAGGGGCGCGGGGCACAGATACGCAGTATTTT

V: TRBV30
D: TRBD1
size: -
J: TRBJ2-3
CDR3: CAWSAPGQFAFDTQYF
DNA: TGTGCCTGGAGTGCCCCGGGACAGTTTGCATTTGATACGCAGTATTTT

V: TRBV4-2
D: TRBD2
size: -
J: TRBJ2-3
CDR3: CASSLGTSGGAVTDTQYF
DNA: TGTGCCAGCAGCCTTGGGACTAGCGGGGGGGCCGTTACAGATACGCAGTATTTT

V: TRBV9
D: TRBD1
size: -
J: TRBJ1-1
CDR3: CASSPRTGPMNTEAFF
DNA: TGTGCCAGCAGCCCCCGGACAGGGCCTATGAACACTGAAGCTTTCTTT

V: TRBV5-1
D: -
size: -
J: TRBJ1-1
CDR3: CACSTGYTEAFF
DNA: TGCGCCTGCTCAACGGGGTACACTGAAGCTTTCTTT

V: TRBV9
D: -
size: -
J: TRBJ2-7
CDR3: CASSLGSSNEQYF
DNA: TGTGCCAGCAGCTTGGGGTCTAGCAACGAGCAGTACTTC

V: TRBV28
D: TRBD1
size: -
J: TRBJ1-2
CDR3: CASSSGGTSYGYTF
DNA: TGTGCCAGCAGTTCAGGGGGTACGAGCTATGGCTACACCTTC

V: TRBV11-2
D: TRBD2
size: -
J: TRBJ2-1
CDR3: CASSLGGGAKNNEQFF
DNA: TGTGCCAGCAGCTTGGGCGGGGGGGCCAAGAACAATGAGCAGTTCTTC

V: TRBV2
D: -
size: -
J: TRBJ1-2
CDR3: CASSPTSDSGYTF
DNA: TGTGCCAGCAGTCCAACATCGGACTCTGGCTACACCTTC

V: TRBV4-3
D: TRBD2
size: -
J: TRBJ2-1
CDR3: CASSQEFASGVNEQFF
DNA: TGCGCCAGCAGCCAAGAGTTCGCTAGCGGGGTAAATGAGCAGTTCTTC

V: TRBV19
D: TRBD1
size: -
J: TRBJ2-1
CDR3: CASSTGTALNEQFF
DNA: TGTGCCAGTAGTACCGGGACAGCACTCAATGAGCAGTTCTTC

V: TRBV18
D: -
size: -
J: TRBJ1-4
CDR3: CASSHELTGLGEKLFF
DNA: TGTGCCAGCTCCCATGAATTGACAGGCCTCGGTGAAAAACTGTTTTTT

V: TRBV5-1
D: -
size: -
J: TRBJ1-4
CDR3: CASSLYDSSNEKLFF
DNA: TGCGCCAGCAGCTTGTACGACAGTTCTAATGAAAAACTGTTTTTT

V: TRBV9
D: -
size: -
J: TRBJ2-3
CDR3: CASSVGGAPTTDTQYF
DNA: TGTGCCAGCAGCGTTGGTGGGGCGCCCACCACAGATACGCAGTATTTT

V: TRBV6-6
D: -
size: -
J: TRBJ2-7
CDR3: CASSSFRGYEQYF
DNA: TGTGCCAGCAGTTCGTTCCGGGGTTACGAGCAGTACTTC

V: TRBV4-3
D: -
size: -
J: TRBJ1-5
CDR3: CASSRVVGNQPQHF
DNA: TGCGCCAGCAGTCGGGTAGTCGGGAATCAGCCCCAGCATTTT

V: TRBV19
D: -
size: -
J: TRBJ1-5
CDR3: CASSVRGDNQPQHF
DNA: TGTGCCAGTAGTGTCAGGGGAGACAATCAGCCCCAGCATTTT

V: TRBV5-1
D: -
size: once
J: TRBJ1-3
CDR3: CASSLGGTSSGNTIYF
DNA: TGCGCCAGCAGCTTGGGGGGCACGAGCTCTGGAAACACCATATATTTT

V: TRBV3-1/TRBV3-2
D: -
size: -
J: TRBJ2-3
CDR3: CASSQADTQYF
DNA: TGTGCCAGCAGCCAAGCTGATACGCAGTATTTT

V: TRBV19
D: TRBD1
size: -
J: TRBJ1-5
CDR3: CASSPRGAHSNQPQHF
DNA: TGTGCCAGTAGTCCCAGGGGGGCCCATAGCAATCAGCCCCAGCATTTT

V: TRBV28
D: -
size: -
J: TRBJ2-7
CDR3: CASSLVSGLREQYF
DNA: TGTGCCAGCAGCCTTGTAAGTGGGCTCCGCGAGCAGTACTTC

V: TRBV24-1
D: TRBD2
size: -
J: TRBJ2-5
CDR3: CATSDIEREGWKETQYF
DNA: TGTGCCACCAGTGATATTGAGCGGGAGGGTTGGAAAGAGACCCAGTACTTC

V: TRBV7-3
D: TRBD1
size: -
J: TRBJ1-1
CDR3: CASSQGENTEAFF
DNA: TGTGCCAGCAGCCAGGGGGAGAACACTGAAGCTTTCTTT

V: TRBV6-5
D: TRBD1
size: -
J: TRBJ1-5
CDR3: CASSSGQYNQPQHF
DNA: TGTGCCAGCAGTTCGGGACAGTACAATCAGCCCCAGCATTTT

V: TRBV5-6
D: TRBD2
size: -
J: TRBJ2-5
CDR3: CASSESGTETQYF
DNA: TGTGCCAGCAGCGAAAGCGGGACGGAGACCCAGTACTTC

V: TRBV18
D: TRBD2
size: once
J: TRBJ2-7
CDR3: CASSPTSGGSYEQYF
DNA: TGTGCCAGCTCACCAACTAGCGGGGGTTCCTACGAGCAGTACTTC